This record looks at one TCR beta chain sequence and its context. The record originates from a study of T cell changes during pregnancy in multiple sclerosis. The method was immunoSEQ multiplex PCR; TCRdb's version includes in-frame clones alone and lacks a portion of them. This sample has almost 50,000 clones, with roughly 94% found just once. This CDR3 spans 16 amino acids. The ends lost 1 base at V and 2 bases at J; junction bases unmatched: 5. Germline values: CDR1 LNHDA, CDR2 SQIVND (reference sequence). The rearrangement joins TRBV19 to TRBJ2-1; 7 positions agree with TRBD2. This receptor was taken from a female donor with multiple sclerosis, enrolled in a pregnancy study. Here the sequenced sample was CD4+ T cells from peripheral blood mononuclear cells, taken in the third trimester of pregnancy. This chain's CDR3 is CASSIGAGTTYNEQFF. The DNA for the CDR3 is TGTGCCAGTAGTATAGGGGCAGGGACTACCTACAATGAGCAGTTCTTC. Based on the CDR3 plus reference TRBV19 and TRBJ2-1, the full variable domain is DGGITQSPKYLFRKEGQNVTLSCEQNLNHDAMYWYRQDPGQGLRLIYYSQIVNDFQKGDIAEGYSVSREKKESFPLTVTSAQKNPTAFYLCASSIGAGTTYNEQFFGPGTRLTVL.